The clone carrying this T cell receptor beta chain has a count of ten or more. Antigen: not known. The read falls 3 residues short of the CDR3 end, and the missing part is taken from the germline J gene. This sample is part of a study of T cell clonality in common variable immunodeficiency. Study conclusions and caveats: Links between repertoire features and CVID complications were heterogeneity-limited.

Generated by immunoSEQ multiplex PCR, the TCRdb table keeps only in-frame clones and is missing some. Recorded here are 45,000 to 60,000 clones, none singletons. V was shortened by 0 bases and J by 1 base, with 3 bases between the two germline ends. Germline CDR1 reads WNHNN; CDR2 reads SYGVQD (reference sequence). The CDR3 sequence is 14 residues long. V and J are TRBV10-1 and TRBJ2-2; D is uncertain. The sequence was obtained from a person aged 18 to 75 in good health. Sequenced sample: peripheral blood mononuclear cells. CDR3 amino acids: CASSESGNTGELFF. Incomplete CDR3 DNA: TGCGCCAGCAGTGAGTCCGGGAACACCGGGGAG.